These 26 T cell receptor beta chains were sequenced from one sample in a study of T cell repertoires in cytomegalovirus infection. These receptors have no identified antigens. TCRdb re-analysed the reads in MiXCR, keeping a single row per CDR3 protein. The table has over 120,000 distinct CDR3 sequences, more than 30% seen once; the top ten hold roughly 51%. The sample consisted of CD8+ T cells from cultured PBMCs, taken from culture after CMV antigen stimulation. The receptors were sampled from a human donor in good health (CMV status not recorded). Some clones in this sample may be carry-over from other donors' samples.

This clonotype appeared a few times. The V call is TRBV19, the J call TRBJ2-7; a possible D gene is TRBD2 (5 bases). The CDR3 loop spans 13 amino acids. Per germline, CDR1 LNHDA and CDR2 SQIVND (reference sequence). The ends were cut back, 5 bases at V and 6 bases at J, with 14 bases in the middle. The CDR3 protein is CASSLTSSSEQYF. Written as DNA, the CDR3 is TGTGCCAGTAGTTTGACGTCTAGCTCCGAGCAGTACTTC. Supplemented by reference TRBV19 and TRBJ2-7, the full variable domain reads DGGITQSPKYLFRKEGQNVTLSCEQNLNHDAMYWYRQDPGQGLRLIYYSQIVNDFQKGDIAEGYSVSREKKESFPLTVTSAQKNPTAFYLCASSLTSSSEQYFGPGTRLTVT.

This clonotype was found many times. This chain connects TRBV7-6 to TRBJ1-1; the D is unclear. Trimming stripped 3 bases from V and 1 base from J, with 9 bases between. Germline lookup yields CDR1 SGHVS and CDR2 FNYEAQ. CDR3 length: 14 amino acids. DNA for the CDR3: TGTGCCAGCAGCTTTTCCGGCGGGAACACTGAAGCTTTCTTT. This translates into CASSFSGGNTEAFF.

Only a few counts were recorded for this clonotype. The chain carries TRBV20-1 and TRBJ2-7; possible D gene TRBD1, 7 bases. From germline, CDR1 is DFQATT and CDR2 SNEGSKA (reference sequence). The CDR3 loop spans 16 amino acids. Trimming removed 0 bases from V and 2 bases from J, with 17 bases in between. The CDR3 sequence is CSARDLGGTAPYEQYF. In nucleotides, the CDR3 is TGCAGTGCTAGAGATTTAGGGGGGACAGCGCCCTACGAGCAGTACTTC.

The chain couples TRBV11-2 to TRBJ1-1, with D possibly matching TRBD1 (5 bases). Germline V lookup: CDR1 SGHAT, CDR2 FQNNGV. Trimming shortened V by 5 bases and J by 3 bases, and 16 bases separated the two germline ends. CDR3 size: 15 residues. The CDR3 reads CASSPWGLEDTEAFF. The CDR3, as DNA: TGTGCCAGCAGCCCGTGGGGCTTGGAGGACACTGAAGCTTTCTTT.

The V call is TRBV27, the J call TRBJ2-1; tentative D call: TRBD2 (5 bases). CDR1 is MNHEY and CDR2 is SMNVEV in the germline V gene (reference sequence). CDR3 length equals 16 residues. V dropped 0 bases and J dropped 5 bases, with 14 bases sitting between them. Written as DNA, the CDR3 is TGTGCCAGCAGTTTATCTGCCGGGGAGCGGAACAATGAGCAGTTCTTC. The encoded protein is CASSLSAGERNNEQFF.

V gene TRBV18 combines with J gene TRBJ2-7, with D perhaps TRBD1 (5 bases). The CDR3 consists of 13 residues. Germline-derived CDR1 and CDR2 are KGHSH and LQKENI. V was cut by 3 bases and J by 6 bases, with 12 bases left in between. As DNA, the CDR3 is TGTGCCAGCTCACCCCAGGGTTCCGGCGAGCAGTACTTC. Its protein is CASSPQGSGEQYF.

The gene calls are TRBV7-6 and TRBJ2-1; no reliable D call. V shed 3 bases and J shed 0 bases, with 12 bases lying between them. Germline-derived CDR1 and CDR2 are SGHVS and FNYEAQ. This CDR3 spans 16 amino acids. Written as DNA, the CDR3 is TGTGCCAGCAGCTTCCTGACTCCCAGCTCCTACAATGAGCAGTTCTTC. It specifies CASSFLTPSSYNEQFF.

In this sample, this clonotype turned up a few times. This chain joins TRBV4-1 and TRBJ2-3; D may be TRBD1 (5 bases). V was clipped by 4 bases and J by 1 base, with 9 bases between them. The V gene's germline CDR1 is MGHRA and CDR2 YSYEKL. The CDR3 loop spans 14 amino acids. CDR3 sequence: CASSPIGGTDTQYF. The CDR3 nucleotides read TGCGCCAGCAGCCCCATAGGGGGCACAGATACGCAGTATTTT.

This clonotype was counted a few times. This CDR3 is CASSYRDANYGYTF. The CDR3 DNA follows: TGTGCCAGCAGCTACCGGGACGCGAACTATGGCTACACCTTC. The chain is built from TRBV7-2 and TRBJ1-2; possibly TRBD1 for D (5 bases). The CDR3 covers 14 residues. Germline CDR1 reads SGHTA; CDR2 reads FQGNSA. V was clipped by 4 bases and J by 2 bases, with 11 bases between them.

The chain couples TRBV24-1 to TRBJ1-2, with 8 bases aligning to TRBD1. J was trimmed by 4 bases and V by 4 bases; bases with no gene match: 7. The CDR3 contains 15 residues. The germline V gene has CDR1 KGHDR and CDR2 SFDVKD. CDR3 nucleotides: TGTGCCACCAGTGAACCAGACAGGGGCCCCTATGGCTACACCTTC. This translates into CATSEPDRGPYGYTF.

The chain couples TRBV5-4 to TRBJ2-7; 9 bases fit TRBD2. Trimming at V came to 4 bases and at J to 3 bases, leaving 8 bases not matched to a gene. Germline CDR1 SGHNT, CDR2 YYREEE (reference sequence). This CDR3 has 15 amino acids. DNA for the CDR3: TGTGCCAGCAGCGATCCGGGACTAGCTGTCTACGAGCAGTACTTC. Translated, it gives CASSDPGLAVYEQYF.

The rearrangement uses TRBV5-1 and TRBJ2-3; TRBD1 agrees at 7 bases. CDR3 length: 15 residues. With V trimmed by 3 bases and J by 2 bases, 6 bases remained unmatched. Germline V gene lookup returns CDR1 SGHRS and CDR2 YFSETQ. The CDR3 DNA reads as TGCGCCAGCAGCTCGGACAGGTTCCCCACAGATACGCAGTATTTT. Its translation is CASSSDRFPTDTQYF.

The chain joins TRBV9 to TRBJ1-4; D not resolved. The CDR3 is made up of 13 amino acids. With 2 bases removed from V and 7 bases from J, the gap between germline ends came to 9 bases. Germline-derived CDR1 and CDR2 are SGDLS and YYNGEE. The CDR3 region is CASSVAEGEKLFF. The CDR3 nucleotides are TGTGCCAGCAGCGTCGCAGAGGGTGAAAAACTGTTTTTT.

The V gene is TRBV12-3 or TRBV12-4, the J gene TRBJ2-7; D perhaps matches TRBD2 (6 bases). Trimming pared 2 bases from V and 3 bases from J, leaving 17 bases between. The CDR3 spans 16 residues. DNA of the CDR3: TGTGCCAGCAGTTTAAGTCCCGGGGGAAGGGGCTACGAGCAGTACTTC. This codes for CASSLSPGGRGYEQYF.

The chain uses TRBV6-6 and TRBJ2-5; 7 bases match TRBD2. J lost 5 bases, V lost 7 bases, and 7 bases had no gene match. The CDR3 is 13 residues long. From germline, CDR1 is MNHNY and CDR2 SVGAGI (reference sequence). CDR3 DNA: TGTGCCAGCACCCTCCTAGCGGATGAGACCCAGTACTTC. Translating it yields CASTLLADETQYF.

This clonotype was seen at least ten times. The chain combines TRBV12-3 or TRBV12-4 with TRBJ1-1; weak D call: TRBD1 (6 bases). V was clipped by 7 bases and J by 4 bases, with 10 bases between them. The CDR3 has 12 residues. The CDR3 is CASILGATEAFF. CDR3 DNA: TGTGCCAGCATCCTGGGGGCCACTGAAGCTTTCTTT.

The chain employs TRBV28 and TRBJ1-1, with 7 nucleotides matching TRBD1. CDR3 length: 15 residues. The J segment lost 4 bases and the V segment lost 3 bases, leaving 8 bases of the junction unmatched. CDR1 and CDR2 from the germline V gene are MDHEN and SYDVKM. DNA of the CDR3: TGTGCCAGCAGTTTCCCCTCCGCAGGGGGCACTGAAGCTTTCTTT. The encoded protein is CASSFPSAGGTEAFF.

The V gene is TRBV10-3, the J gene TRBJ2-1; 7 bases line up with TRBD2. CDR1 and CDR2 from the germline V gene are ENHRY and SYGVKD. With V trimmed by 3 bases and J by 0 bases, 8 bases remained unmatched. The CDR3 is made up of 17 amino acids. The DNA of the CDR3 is TGTGCCATCAGTGATAGCTCTAGCGGAAGCTCCTACAATGAGCAGTTCTTC. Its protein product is CAISDSSSGSSYNEQFF.

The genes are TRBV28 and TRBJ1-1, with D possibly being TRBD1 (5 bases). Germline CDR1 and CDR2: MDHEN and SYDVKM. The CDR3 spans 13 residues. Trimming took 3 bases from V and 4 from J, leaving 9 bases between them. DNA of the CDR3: TGTGCCAGCAGTTTCTTTGGGACCACTGAAGCTTTCTTT. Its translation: CASSFFGTTEAFF.

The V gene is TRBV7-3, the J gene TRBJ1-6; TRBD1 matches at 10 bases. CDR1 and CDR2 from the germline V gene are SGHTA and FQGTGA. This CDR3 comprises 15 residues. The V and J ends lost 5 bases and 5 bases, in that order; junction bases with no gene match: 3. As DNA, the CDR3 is TGTGCCAGCAGCCAAGGGACAGGGGATAATTCACCCCTCCACTTT. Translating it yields CASSQGTGDNSPLHF.

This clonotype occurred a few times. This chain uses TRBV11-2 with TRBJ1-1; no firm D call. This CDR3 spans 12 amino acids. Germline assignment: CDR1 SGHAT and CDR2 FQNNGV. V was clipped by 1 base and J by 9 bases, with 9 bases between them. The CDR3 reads CASSLGSAQAFF. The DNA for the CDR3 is TGTGCCAGCAGCTTAGGTTCTGCTCAAGCTTTCTTT.

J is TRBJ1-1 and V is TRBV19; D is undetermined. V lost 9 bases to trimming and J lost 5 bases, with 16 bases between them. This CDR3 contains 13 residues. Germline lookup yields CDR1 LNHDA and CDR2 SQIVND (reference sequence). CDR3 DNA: TGTGCCAGCAAGCCGGCCGCGGTGACTGAAGCTTTCTTT. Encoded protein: CASKPAAVTEAFF. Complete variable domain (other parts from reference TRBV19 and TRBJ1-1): DGGITQSPKYLFRKEGQNVTLSCEQNLNHDAMYWYRQDPGQGLRLIYYSQIVNDFQKGDIAEGYSVSREKKESFPLTVTSAQKNPTAFYLCASKPAAVTEAFFGQGTRLTVV.

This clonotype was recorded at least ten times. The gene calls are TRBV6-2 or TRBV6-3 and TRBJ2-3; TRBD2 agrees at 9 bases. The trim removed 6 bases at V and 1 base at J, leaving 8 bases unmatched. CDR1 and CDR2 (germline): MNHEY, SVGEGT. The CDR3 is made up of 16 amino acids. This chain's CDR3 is CASRPILAGRTDTQYF. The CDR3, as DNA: TGTGCCAGCAGACCCATTCTAGCGGGGCGCACAGATACGCAGTATTTT.

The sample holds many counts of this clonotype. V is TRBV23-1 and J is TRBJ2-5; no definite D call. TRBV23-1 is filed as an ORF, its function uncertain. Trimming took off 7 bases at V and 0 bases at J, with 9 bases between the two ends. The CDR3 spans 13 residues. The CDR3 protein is CASTLIDQETQYF. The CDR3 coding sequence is TGCGCCAGCACCCTAATCGACCAAGAGACCCAGTACTTC.

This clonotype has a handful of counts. The CDR3 sequence is CASSIGGGADTQYF. The CDR3 DNA reads TGTGCCAGTAGTATAGGCGGGGGGGCGGATACGCAGTATTTT. This chain connects TRBV19 to TRBJ2-3; TRBD2 matches at 9 bases. There are 14 residues in the CDR3. V trimming: 1 base; J trimming: 6 bases; junction bases outside the gene matches: 2. In germline, CDR1 is LNHDA, CDR2 SQIVND (reference sequence).

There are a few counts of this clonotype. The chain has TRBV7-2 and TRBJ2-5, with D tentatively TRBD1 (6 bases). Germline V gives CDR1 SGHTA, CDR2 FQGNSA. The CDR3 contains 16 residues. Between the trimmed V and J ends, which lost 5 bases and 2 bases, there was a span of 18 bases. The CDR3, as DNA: TGTGCCAGCAGCGCCCGACAGGCAACAAATCAAGAGACCCAGTACTTC. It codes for CASSARQATNQETQYF.